This entry lists 4 T cell receptor beta chains sequenced from one sample in a study of T cells in Graves' hyperthyroidism and ophthalmopathy. Using RNA transcripts as the source, TCR beta CDR3 regions were amplified. HTBI primers were used for first-round RT-PCR of the TCR CDR3. TCRdb fed the multiplex PCR reads into MiXCR, producing one record per CDR3 protein. Here the sample spans 450,000 to 700,000 distinct CDR3 sequences, more than 45% being singletons. Sequenced input: peripheral blood or thyroid tissue (not recorded which). The receptors come from an adult woman with Graves' disease, either hyperthyroidism or ophthalmopathy (not recorded which).

At least ten counts were recorded for this clonotype. The chain has TRBV10-3 and TRBJ1-3, with D possibly matching TRBD1 (6 bases). Trimming shortened V by 4 bases and J by 0 bases, and 13 bases separated the two germline ends. CDR3 length equals 16 residues. The germline CDR1 and CDR2 sequences are ENHRY and SYGVKD. CDR3 in DNA: TGTGCCATCAGTGCCCCGCAACAGGGCTCTGGAAACACCATATATTTT. This codes for CAISAPQQGSGNTIYF.

The rearrangement links TRBV7-2 to TRBJ1-2; D not resolved. Germline V CDR1 and CDR2: SGHTA, FQGNSA. The CDR3 is made up of 13 amino acids. Trimming pared 4 bases from V and 4 bases from J, leaving 10 bases between. The CDR3 bases are TGTGCCAGCAGCTCCCAAGAGGGCTATGGCTACACCTTC. Protein sequence: CASSSQEGYGYTF. Variable domain in full (rest from reference TRBV7-2 and TRBJ1-2): GAGVSQSPSNKVTEKGKDVELRCDPISGHTALYWYRQSLGQGLEFLIYFQGNSAPDKSGLPSDRFSAERTGGSVSTLTIQRTQQEDSAVYLCASSSQEGYGYTFGSGTRLTVV.

This clonotype has at least ten counts. V usage is TRBV7-2 and J usage is TRBJ2-7; 7 nucleotides agree with TRBD2. Losses at the gene ends were 3 bases for V and 0 bases for J; bases not matched to a gene: 2. Germline V CDR1 and CDR2: SGHTA, FQGNSA. The CDR3 spans 14 residues. CDR3 amino acids: CASSFLADSYEQYF. The CDR3 nucleotides read TGTGCCAGCAGCTTTCTAGCGGACTCCTACGAGCAGTACTTC.

The rearrangement links TRBV20-1 to TRBJ2-7; 13 bases fit TRBD2. The J call may be in error: the DNA end matches TRBJ2-5 better. The CDR3 has 14 amino acids. Germline V CDR1 and CDR2: DFQATT, SNEGSKA (reference sequence). The CDR3 loop is CSAWTSGSSGTQYF. CDR3 DNA sequence: TGCAGTGCTTGGACTAGCGGGAGCTCCGGGACCCAGTACTTC.